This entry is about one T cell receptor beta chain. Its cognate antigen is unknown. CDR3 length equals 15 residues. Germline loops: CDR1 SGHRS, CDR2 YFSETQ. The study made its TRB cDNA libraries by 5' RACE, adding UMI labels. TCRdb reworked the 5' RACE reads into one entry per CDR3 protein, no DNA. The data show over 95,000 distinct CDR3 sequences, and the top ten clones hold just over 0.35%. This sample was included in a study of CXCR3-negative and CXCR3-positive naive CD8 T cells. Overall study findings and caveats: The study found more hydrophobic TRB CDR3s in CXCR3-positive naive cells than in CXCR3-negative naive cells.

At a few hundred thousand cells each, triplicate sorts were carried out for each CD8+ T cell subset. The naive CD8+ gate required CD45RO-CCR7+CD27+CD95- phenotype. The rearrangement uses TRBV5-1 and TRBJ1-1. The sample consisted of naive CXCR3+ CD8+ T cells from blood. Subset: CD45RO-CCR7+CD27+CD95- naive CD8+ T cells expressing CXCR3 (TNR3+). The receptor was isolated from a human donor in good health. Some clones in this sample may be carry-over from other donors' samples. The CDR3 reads CASSLGGPRITEAFF. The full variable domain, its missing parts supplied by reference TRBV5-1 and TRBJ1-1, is KAGVTQTPRYLIKTRGQQVTLSCSPISGHRSVSWYQQTPGQGLQFLFEYFSETQRNKGNFPGRFSGRQFSNSRSEMNVSTLELGDSALYLCASSLGGPRITEAFFGQGTRLTVV.